Below, one TCR beta chain is given with its context. Authors' methods: Amplified reference gene primers provided the basis for estimating nucleated cell counts. Clones were read by immunoSEQ multiplex PCR, and TCRdb kept only the in-frame ones, dropping some. V, J and clone size are those of that table, while D and trimming were read from the DNA. The repertoire includes approximately 190,000 clones, roughly four fifths of them detected once, and 7.5% sits in the top ten. This record belongs to a study of blood T cell repertoires in COVID-19. For the study at large: The samples span acute and convalescent COVID-19 from the United States, Italy and Spain.

The cohort comprised adults aged about 18 to 89 years residing in about 25 US areas. The recovered donors of Cohort 3 showed two negative PCRs, clearance, or symptom resolution. Germline assignment: CDR1 ENHRY and CDR2 SYGVKD. The CDR3 loop spans 18 amino acids. V lost 6 bases and J lost 8; bases outside the gene matches: 19. The sequence derives from a man in his forties who had recovered from COVID-19. The V and J genes are TRBV10-3 and TRBJ1-2, with 12 bases lining up with TRBD1. Sequencing was performed on PBMCs or T cells enriched from blood (not recorded which). This CDR3 reads CAISALPGQGAIELGYTF. CDR3 DNA: TGTGCCATCAGCGCGCTTCCGGGACAGGGGGCAATCGAATTGGGCTACACCTTC.